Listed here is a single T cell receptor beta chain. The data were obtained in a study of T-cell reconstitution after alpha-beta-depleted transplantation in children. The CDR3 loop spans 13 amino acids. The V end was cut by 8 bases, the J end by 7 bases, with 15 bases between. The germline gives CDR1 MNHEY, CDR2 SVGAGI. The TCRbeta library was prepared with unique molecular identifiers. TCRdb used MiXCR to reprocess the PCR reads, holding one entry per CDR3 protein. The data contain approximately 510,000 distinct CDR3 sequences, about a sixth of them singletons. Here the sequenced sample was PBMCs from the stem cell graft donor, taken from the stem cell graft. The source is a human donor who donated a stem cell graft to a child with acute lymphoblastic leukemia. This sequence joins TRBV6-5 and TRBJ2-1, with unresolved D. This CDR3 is CASLTRVENEQFF. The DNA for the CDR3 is TGTGCCAGCCTAACCCGAGTGGAGAATGAGCAGTTCTTC.